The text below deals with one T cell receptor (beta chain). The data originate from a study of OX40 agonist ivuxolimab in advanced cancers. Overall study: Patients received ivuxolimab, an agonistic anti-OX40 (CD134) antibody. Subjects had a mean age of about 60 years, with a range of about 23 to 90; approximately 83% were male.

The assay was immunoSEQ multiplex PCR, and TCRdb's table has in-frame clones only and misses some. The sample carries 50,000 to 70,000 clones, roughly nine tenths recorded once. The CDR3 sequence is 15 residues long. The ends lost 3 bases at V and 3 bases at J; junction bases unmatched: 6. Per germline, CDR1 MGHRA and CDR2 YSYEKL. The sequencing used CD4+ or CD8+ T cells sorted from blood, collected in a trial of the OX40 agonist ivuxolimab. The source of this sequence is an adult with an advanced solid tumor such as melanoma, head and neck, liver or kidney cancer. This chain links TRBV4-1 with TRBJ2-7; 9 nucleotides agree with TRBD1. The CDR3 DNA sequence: TGCGCCAGCAGCCAGGTCGGGACAGGGTACTACGAGCAGTACTTC. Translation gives CASSQVGTGYYEQYF.